These 2 T cell receptor beta chains came from one sample sequenced in a study of siplizumab effects on memory and regulatory T cells. Profiling relied on immunoSEQ multiplex PCR, and the TCRdb table lists in-frame clones only, not all of them. The top ten clones hold around 0.15% of a sample with some 100,000 clones, roughly 95% of them seen once. Input material: non-Treg CD4+ T cells sorted from blood. These receptors all stem from a human donor in good health.

The chain joins TRBV4-1 to TRBJ2-7; 9 positions agree with TRBD2. There are 15 residues in the CDR3. The V gene's germline CDR1 is MGHRA and CDR2 YSYEKL. The J segment lost 2 bases and the V segment lost 3 bases, leaving 5 bases of the junction unmatched. CDR3 sequence reads: CASSQRLAAPYEQYF. CDR3 coding DNA: TGCGCCAGCAGCCAGCGACTAGCGGCCCCCTACGAGCAGTACTTC.

A remark on this clone: The sample carries other DNA sequences with the same CDR3. The chain uses TRBV2 and TRBJ2-7; possibly TRBD1 for D (6 bases). With 4 bases removed from V and 4 bases from J, the gap between germline ends came to 8 bases. The CDR3 is 12 residues long. Germline V gives CDR1 SNHLY, CDR2 FYNNEI. The DNA for the CDR3 is TGTGCCAGCAGTGGTACAGGGTACGAGCAGTACTTC. This codes for CASSGTGYEQYF.